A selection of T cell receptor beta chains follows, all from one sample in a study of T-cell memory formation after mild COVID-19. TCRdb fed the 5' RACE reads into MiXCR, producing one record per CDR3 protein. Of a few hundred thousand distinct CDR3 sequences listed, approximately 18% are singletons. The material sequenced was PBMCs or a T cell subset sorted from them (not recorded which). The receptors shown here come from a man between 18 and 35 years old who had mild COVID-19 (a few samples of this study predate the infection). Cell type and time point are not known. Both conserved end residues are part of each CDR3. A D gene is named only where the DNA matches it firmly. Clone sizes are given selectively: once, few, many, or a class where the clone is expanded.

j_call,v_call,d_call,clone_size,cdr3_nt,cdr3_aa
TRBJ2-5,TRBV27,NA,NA,TGTGCCAGCAGGGCAATAGCCCAAGCCGAGACCCAGTACTTC,CASRAIAQAETQYF
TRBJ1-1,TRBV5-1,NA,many,TGCGCCAGCAGCTTGGGGCTACTAGAGAACACTGAAGCTTTCTTT,CASSLGLLENTEAFF
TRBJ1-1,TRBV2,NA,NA,TGTGCCAGCAGTGCCGCGAACACTGAAGCTTTCTTT,CASSAANTEAFF
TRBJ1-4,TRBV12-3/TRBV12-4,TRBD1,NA,TGTGCCAGCAGCTACAGGGGCCAGCGTCGGAATGAAAAACTGTTTTTT,CASSYRGQRRNEKLFF
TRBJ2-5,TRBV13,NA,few,TGTGCCAGCAGCTTAGATTGGGAAGAGACCCAGTACTTC,CASSLDWEETQYF
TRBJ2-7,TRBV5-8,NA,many,TGTGCCAGCAGCTTGTCCCTCGGTTCCGAGCAGTACTTC,CASSLSLGSEQYF
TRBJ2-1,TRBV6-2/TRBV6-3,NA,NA,TGTGCCAGCAGTTACTCGGGAGTCGGGAATGAGCAGTTCTTC,CASSYSGVGNEQFF
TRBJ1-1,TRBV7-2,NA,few,TGTGCCAGCAGCTTATTGCGGGGGCAGAACACTGAAGCTTTCTTT,CASSLLRGQNTEAFF
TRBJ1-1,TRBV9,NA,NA,TGTGCCAGCAGCCCGTACGGGCAGCGGAACACTGAAGCTTTCTTT,CASSPYGQRNTEAFF
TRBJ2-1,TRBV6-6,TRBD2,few,TGTGCCAGCAAGCCGGGGGGGCTAAATGAGCAGTTCTTC,CASKPGGLNEQFF
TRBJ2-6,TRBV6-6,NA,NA,TGTGCCAGCACCCCTGGTAGAGAGTCTGGGGCCAACGTCCTGACTTTC,CASTPGRESGANVLTF
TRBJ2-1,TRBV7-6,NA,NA,TGTGCCAGCAGCCATTTGACGGGCAATGAGCAGTTCTTC,CASSHLTGNEQFF
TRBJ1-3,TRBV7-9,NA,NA,TGTGCCAGCAGCTTAGACGGATACTCTGGAAACACCATATATTTT,CASSLDGYSGNTIYF
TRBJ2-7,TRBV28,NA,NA,TGTGCCAGCAGTTTGGTAGGGAAGAACTACGAGCAGTACTTC,CASSLVGKNYEQYF
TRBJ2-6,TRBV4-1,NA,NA,TGCGCCAGCAGCCAAGAGCCGCCCTCTGGGGCCAACGTCCTGACTTTC,CASSQEPPSGANVLTF
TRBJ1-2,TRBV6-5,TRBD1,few,TGTGCCAGCAGTAGAGCAGGGGGCTTAGCTAACTATGGCTACACCTTC,CASSRAGGLANYGYTF
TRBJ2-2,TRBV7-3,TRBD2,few,TGTGCCAGCAGTCCGGGACTAGCCACCGGGGAGCTGTTTTTT,CASSPGLATGELFF
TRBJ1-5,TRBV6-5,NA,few,TGTGCCAGCAGTTACTCCGGGCCCAGCTCTACCACCCAGCATTTT,CASSYSGPSSTTQHF
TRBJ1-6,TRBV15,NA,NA,TGTGCCACCAGCAGAGACTGGAAGGTTGTTAATTCACCCCTCCACTTT,CATSRDWKVVNSPLHF
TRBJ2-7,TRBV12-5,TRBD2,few,TGTGCTAGTGGTCTGGGACTAGCGACCGACTACGAGCAGTACTTC,CASGLGLATDYEQYF
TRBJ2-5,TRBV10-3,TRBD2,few,TGTGCCAGCGGACTAGCGGGAGACCAAGAGACCCAGTACTTC,CASGLAGDQETQYF
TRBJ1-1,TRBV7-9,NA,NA,TGTGCCAGCAGCCTCCGGGACACTGAAGCTTTCTTT,CASSLRDTEAFF
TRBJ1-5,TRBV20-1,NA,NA,TGCAGCGCCACGGTCAGGAGCAATCAGCCCCAGCATTTT,CSATVRSNQPQHF
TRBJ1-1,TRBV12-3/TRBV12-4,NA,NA,TGTGCCAGCAGTTTACGAGGGGTCACTGAAGCTTTCTTT,CASSLRGVTEAFF
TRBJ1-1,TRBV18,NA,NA,TGTGCCAGCTCACCCCCCCTTTATGGCACTGAAGCTTTCTTT,CASSPPLYGTEAFF
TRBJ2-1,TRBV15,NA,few,TGTGCCACCAGCAGAGAATGGCCCGGAGCCTACAATGAGCAGTTCTTC,CATSREWPGAYNEQFF
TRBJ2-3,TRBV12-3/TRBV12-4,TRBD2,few,TGTGCCAGCATTGCGACTAGCGGAGATACGCAGTATTTT,CASIATSGDTQYF
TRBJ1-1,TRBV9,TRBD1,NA,TGTGCCAGCAGCGTCTCAGGGGGTAGTGAAGCTTTCTTT,CASSVSGGSEAFF
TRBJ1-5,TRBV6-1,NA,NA,TGTGCCAGCAGTGAAAGAGAAAATTCTGGCAATCAGCCCCAGCATTTT,CASSERENSGNQPQHF
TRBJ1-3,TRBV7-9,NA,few,TGTGCCAGCACCCCGGGGGGGACTGCCTCTGGAAACACCATATATTTT,CASTPGGTASGNTIYF
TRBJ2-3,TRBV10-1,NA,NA,TGCGCCAGCAGTCAAGACAGGACCAGGGATACGCAGTATTTT,CASSQDRTRDTQYF
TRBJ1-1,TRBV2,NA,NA,TGTGCCAGCCGGGGGACCGACACTGAAGCTTTCTTT,CASRGTDTEAFF
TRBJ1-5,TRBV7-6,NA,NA,TGTGCCAGCAGCTTAAGGGTTGATCAGCCCCAGCATTTT,CASSLRVDQPQHF
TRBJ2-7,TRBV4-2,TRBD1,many,TGTGCCAGCAGCCAAAGGACAGGGGCTGTCACCTACGAGCAGTACTTC,CASSQRTGAVTYEQYF
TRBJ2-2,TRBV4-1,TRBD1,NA,TGCGCCAGCAGCCAAGATTCCAGGGGGCGGACCGGGGAGCTGTTTTTT,CASSQDSRGRTGELFF
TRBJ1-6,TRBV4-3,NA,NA,TGCGCCAGCAGCCCAAGTTGGCTCAATTCACCCCTCCACTTT,CASSPSWLNSPLHF
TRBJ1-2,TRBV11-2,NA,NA,TGTGCCAGCAGCTCCACGTTCCTATCTAGGGGCTACACCTTC,CASSSTFLSRGYTF
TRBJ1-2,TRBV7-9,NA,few,TGTGCCAGCAGCTTCGACAGACGAAACTATGGCTACACCTTC,CASSFDRRNYGYTF
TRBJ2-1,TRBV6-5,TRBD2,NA,TGTGCCAGCAGTTTCGCCGGGACTAGCGGGGGGGACTACAATGAGCAGTTCTTC,CASSFAGTSGGDYNEQFF
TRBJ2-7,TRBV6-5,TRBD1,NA,TGTGCCAGCCGCAACACAGGGGGCGGTTTAGCCTACGAGCAGTACTTC,CASRNTGGGLAYEQYF
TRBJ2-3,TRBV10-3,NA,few,TGTGCCATCAGCGGGTCTACAGATACGCAGTATTTT,CAISGSTDTQYF
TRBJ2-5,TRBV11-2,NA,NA,TGTGCCAGCAGCTTAGCAGTCTTCCCCCAGTACTTC,CASSLAVFPQYF